A single sample is the source of the 15 T cell receptor beta chains below, sequenced in a study of cytomegalovirus exposure and HLA in healthy donors. The study ran its PCR with 60 Vbeta and 13 Jbeta primers. Sequenced by immunoSEQ multiplex PCR; TCRdb stores in-frame clones only, minus some. The sample lists approximately 210,000 clones; roughly 80% were seen once. What was sequenced was PBMCs. The receptors originated from a male donor in good health and CMV-seropositive.

The rearrangement joins TRBV28 to TRBJ2-5; TRBD2 agrees at 13 bases. The CDR3 has 16 residues. V lost 2 bases and J lost 5; bases outside the gene matches: 5. Germline CDR1 is MDHEN and CDR2 is SYDVKM. CDR3 nucleotides: TGTGCCAGCAGTTTAATCGGACTAGCGGGGGTCGAGACCCAGTACTTC. Translation: CASSLIGLAGVETQYF.

The chain links TRBV19 to TRBJ1-4, with 9 bases aligning to TRBD1. Germline lookup yields CDR1 LNHDA and CDR2 SQIVND (reference sequence). Germline trimming cut 3 bases from V and 4 bases from J; bases unmatched to any gene: 3. The CDR3 is 15 amino acids. The CDR3 DNA is TGTGCCAGTAGTATTAGGGGACAGGGTAATGAAAAACTGTTTTTT. Encoded protein: CASSIRGQGNEKLFF.

The gene calls are TRBV10-2 and TRBJ1-6, with a tentative D call TRBD1 (5 bases). CDR1 is WSHSY and CDR2 is SAAADI in the germline V gene. This CDR3 has 14 amino acids. V was trimmed by 2 bases and J by 9 bases, leaving 11 bases between them. The CDR3 reads CASSEQGESSPLHF. In DNA, the CDR3 is TGCGCCAGCAGTGAGCAAGGGGAATCTTCACCCCTCCACTTT.

The rearrangement uses TRBV7-9 and TRBJ2-7; tentative D call: TRBD1 (5 bases). Germline V gene sequence: CDR1 SEHNR, CDR2 FQNEAQ (reference sequence). V lost 5 bases to trimming and J lost 1 base, with 12 bases between them. This CDR3 is built from 14 residues. CDR3: CASSQPGNSYEQYF. The CDR3, as DNA: TGTGCCAGCAGCCAACCAGGGAATTCCTACGAGCAGTACTTC. The entire variable domain, with the rest obtained from reference TRBV7-9 and TRBJ2-7, is as follows: DTGVSQNPRHKITKRGQNVTFRCDPISEHNRLYWYRQTLGQGPEFLTYFQNEAQLEKSRLLSDRFSAERPKGSFSTLEIQRTEQGDSAMYLCASSQPGNSYEQYFGPGTRLTVT.

V gene TRBV4-3 combines with J gene TRBJ1-1; D unresolved. This CDR3 region has 15 residues. Trimming stripped 2 bases from V and 1 base from J, with 11 bases between. CDR1 LGHNA and CDR2 YSLEER come from the germline V gene. The DNA of the CDR3 is TGCGCCAGCAGCCAATCTCCCGGGTCGAACACTGAAGCTTTCTTT. It is translated as CASSQSPGSNTEAFF.

The V and J genes are TRBV7-8 and TRBJ1-2; TRBD1 matches 7 bases. Losses at the gene ends were 2 bases for V and 4 bases for J; bases not matched to a gene: 16. This CDR3 has 18 amino acids. Germline assignment: CDR1 SGHVS and CDR2 FQNEAQ. The CDR3 loop is CASSLYLRTGGGTYGYTF. The CDR3 coding sequence is TGTGCCAGCAGCTTATACCTTAGGACAGGTGGGGGAACCTATGGCTACACCTTC.

V gene TRBV7-2 combines with J gene TRBJ2-7; D unresolved. The CDR3 runs to 15 residues. The germline gives CDR1 SGHTA, CDR2 FQGNSA. V dropped 2 bases and J dropped 4 bases, with 15 bases sitting between them. The CDR3 DNA is TGTGCCAGCAGCTTAAACTATGGCCCCCAGTACGAGCAGTACTTC. It encodes CASSLNYGPQYEQYF.

Only a few counts were recorded for this clone. V and J are TRBV28 and TRBJ1-1; the D gene is possibly TRBD1 (6 bases). V lost 6 bases and J lost 1, with 6 bases in between. Germline lookup yields CDR1 MDHEN and CDR2 SYDVKM. This CDR3 is built from 12 residues. The CDR3 region has the DNA TGTGCCAGCAGGGGGGCGAACACTGAAGCTTTCTTT. Translation gives CASRGANTEAFF.

This clone has more than one count but fewer than ten. The genes are TRBV7-2 and TRBJ2-7, with 7 positions matching TRBD1. The CDR3 loop spans 14 amino acids. Germline lookup yields CDR1 SGHTA and CDR2 FQGNSA. The V gene end was trimmed by 5 bases and the J gene end by 7 bases; junction bases not matched to a gene: 11. Written as DNA, the CDR3 is TGTGCCAGCAGCCTTGACAGGGCCTTTGGGGAGCAGTACTTC. Translating it yields CASSLDRAFGEQYF.

A few counts support this clone. At the DNA level, this CDR3 is encoded by other sequences in the same sample as well. The chain carries TRBV5-4 and TRBJ2-1; tentatively, D is TRBD2 (5 bases). This CDR3 has 13 residues. V was cut by 0 bases and J by 6 bases, with 7 bases left in between. Germline lookup yields CDR1 SGHNT and CDR2 YYREEE (reference sequence). CDR3 region: CASSLAGGNEQFF. The CDR3 DNA is TGTGCCAGCAGCTTGGCCGGAGGCAATGAGCAGTTCTTC.

The chain joins TRBV7-2 to TRBJ2-5; the match to TRBD2 covers 8 bases. With 5 bases clipped from V and 0 bases from J, the junction kept 8 bases outside the gene matches. Germline CDR1 and CDR2: SGHTA and FQGNSA. The CDR3 has 16 residues. CDR3 DNA: TGTGCCAGCAGCCTCGGACTAGCAGCGTACCAAGAGACCCAGTACTTC. Its translation: CASSLGLAAYQETQYF.

The chain employs TRBV28 and TRBJ1-1; the D gene is possibly TRBD1 (6 bases). Germline CDR1 and CDR2: MDHEN and SYDVKM. The V and J ends lost 3 bases and 5 bases respectively, with 10 bases between them. This CDR3 is 13 amino acids long. Here the CDR3 DNA reads TGTGCCAGCAGTTTGACAGGCCAGACTGAAGCTTTCTTT. This translates into CASSLTGQTEAFF.

The rearrangement uses TRBV19 and TRBJ2-7; 7 bases map to TRBD2. The CDR3 is made up of 17 amino acids. Looked up from germline, CDR1 is LNHDA and CDR2 is SQIVND (reference sequence). Unmatched junction bases numbered 19, after V lost 7 bases and J lost 4 bases. The CDR3 protein is CASTSSGAGREMYEQYF. CDR3 DNA sequence: TGTGCCAGTACCTCAAGTGGGGCAGGGAGGGAAATGTACGAGCAGTACTTC.

This clone has more than one count but fewer than ten. No conserved phenylalanine or tryptophan is present at the end of the CDR3, so a read error is the likely explanation. The DNA is omitted, as the CDR3 cannot be located on it reliably, and the CDR3 follows TCRdb's listing. V is TRBV5-1 and J is TRBJ2-3; the D call TRBD2 from the table was never checked on the DNA. The CDR3 totals 13 residues, both ends included. Germline V lookup: CDR1 SGHRS, CDR2 YFSETQ. CDR3 residues: CASSYNSGLAVQV.

CDR3 DNA sequence: TGTGCCAGCAGCTTGGACAGGGTACTTGGCTACACCTTC. It translates to CASSLDRVLGYTF. The chain has TRBV5-4 and TRBJ1-2; tentative D call: TRBD1 (6 bases). V was clipped by 0 bases and J by 7 bases, with 10 bases between them. Per germline, CDR1 SGHNT and CDR2 YYREEE (reference sequence). The CDR3 contains 13 residues.